This TCR beta chain was recovered during a study of shared clonotypes between healthy human individuals (TCRdb year 2020). About the investigation overall: The cohort included a few men and two women between 18 and 49 years of age. Different laboratories and diverse techniques were used to prepare libraries and sequence TCR repertoires, to increase sequencing depth and limit assay-specific biases. For each donor, three plates each were used for CD4 naive and CD4 memory, two plates were used for CD8 naive, and one plate was used for CD8 memory. Each donor's leukapheresis produced roughly between roughly 0.9 and 9 billion PBMCs. Blood TCR repertoires of about five healthy adults were deeply sequenced to estimate repertoire size and the extent of clonotype sharing between individuals. Summary of the overall study and its limitations: Even with the large sequencing depth, rarefaction of the sorted-subset datasets indicated that sequencing was incomplete. The small number of donors limited the genetic and exposure-history diversity represented. Pairwise subsampling led to the expectation that sequencing depth would affect the degree of clonotype sharing among donors. Clonotypes shared by all four sorted-subset donors showed higher generation probabilities than non-shared clonotypes. Naive subsets generally had larger estimated clonotype richness than memory subsets. Sampling was restricted to blood, and TCR repertoires in tissues likely differ from the TCR repertoires found in blood. When a few donors were compared, the shared fraction of clonotypes was 5% to 6.5% for naive CD4, over 3% for naive CD8, about 2.5% for memory CD4, and 0.3% to 0.5% for memory CD8.

Remarks on this clone: It lacks a known antigen. Per-base quality was not reported, and no clone a single base away is much larger than it.

The donors were healthy, HIV-negative adults who had no recently reported acute infections or vaccinations. Every donor was a Caucasian adult residing in Nashville, Tennessee, USA. CD4+ T cells were enriched through magnetic negative selection, after which naive cells were positively selected on CD45RA and the remaining negative fraction served as the memory subset. After blood collection by leukapheresis, PBMCs were isolated using Ficoll-Histopaque density gradient centrifugation and then cryopreserved in the vapor phase of liquid nitrogen. Purity and quantity of every magnetically sorted T cell population were checked by analytical flow cytometry. Genomic DNA was isolated from each sorted fraction and quantified by UV absorbance on a Nanodrop 2000c. Using the deep immunoSEQ assay, multiplex PCR amplified TCR CDR3 regions from genomic DNA. Extracted genomic DNA from each cell subset was distributed evenly across all wells of several immunoSEQ 96-well plates, and each plate was treated as a replicate. For sorted subsets, each replicate PCR was loaded with around 200 ng genomic DNA, equivalent to some 31,000 T cell genomes. The purified libraries were quantified using a Qubit 3.0 fluorometer, sized with a Bioanalyzer 2100, and then quantified again using the KAPA Library Quantification kit. A separate single-read 150-cycle Illumina NextSeq 550 flow cell was used to sequence each immunoSEQ 96-well plate. In the authors' own workflow: The immunoSEQ output contained only junctional sequences without quality scores, so filtering could not match that applied to full-length reads. To assign V/J genes and CDR3, sequences were annotated using PyIR, a Python wrapper for IgBLAST v1.9, with IMGT germline references. Any read was removed if the V/J assignment was weak (E-value above 1e-6), the CDR3 was missing, or the read contained stop codons, out-of-frame junctions, or ambiguous translated residues. V3J clonotypes were defined by identical inferred V gene, J gene, and CDR3 amino acid sequence. To compute the percentage overlap between repertoires, the number of shared unique clonotypes was divided by the size of the smaller repertoire. Richness of each repertoire was evaluated using RTK rarefaction, the Chao1 estimator, and Recon v2.1 estimates of unobserved clonotypes. Generation probabilities were computed with OLGA for all TCRbeta clonotypes obtained by the gDNA method from several donors. The source is immuneACCESS, and TCRdb retained only in-frame sequences with V and J called. Part of the clones is not carried over; for the studies checked, unresolved V genes explain less than half of this, and the remainder is unexplained. V, J and clone size were drawn from that table, and D and trimming were deduced from the DNA. The sample table shows 730,000 or so clones, and about two thirds are seen once. The ten largest account for 1.8% of the sample.

The germline ends are 15 bases apart after V is trimmed by 3 bases and J by 4 bases. Per the germline V gene (reference sequence), LNHDA is the CDR1 and SQIVND is the CDR2. The CDR3 covers 15 residues, taking in both the cysteine and the phenylalanine. Only the CDR3 DNA stays, 45 bases, in frame from base 1. The chain is assembled from TRBV19 and TRBJ1-2, with TRBD1 perhaps the D gene, on 5 matching bases. Sequenced material: memory CD4+ T cells sorted from blood. The cell subset or site tag for this specimen amounts to: CD45RA-negative fraction. The receptor's source is a woman aged 25 to 45 in good health. The CDR3: CASSMRDWGGYGYTF. The DNA reads TGTGCCAGTAGTATGAGGGATTGGGGCGGCTATGGCTACACCTTC.